The 30 T cell receptor beta chains below come from one sample, sequenced in a study of technical replicates of blood from a handful of donors. The method was immunoSEQ multiplex PCR; TCRdb's version includes in-frame clones alone and lacks a portion of them. Here the sample spans fewer than 85,000 clones, around 94% being singletons. Specimen: T cells isolated from PBMCs. The receptors originated from a human donor in good health.

CDR3 in amino acids: CASDGLLDSGNTIYF. CDR3 bases: TGTGCCAGCGATGGGCTATTGGATTCTGGAAACACCATATATTTT. This chain uses TRBV7-9 with TRBJ1-3; D gene ambiguous. The CDR3 runs 15 residues. Germline V lookup: CDR1 SEHNR, CDR2 FQNEAQ (reference sequence). The V gene lost 8 bases and the J gene lost 1 base, with 15 bases spanning the gap.

The V call is TRBV7-7, the J call TRBJ2-3; D uncertain. The CDR3 has 13 amino acids. Germline V gives CDR1 SSHAT, CDR2 FNYEAQ (reference sequence). Between the trimmed V and J ends, which lost 5 bases and 5 bases, there was a span of 11 bases. In nucleotides, the CDR3 is TGTGCCAGCAGCGAGTCCTCCTTAGATACGCAGTATTTT. Encoded protein: CASSESSLDTQYF.

V usage is TRBV6-4 and J usage is TRBJ2-6; D is uncertain. This CDR3 is built from 16 residues. Germline CDR1 is MRHNA and CDR2 is SNTAGT. The V end lost 1 base, the J end lost 0 bases, and 7 bases lay between the germline ends. The CDR3 here is CASSDYQSSGANVLTF. CDR3 in DNA: TGTGCCAGCAGTGACTATCAATCCTCTGGGGCCAACGTCCTGACTTTC.

The rearrangement links TRBV27 to TRBJ2-2; D is unresolved. Between the trimmed V and J ends, which lost 4 bases and 4 bases, there was a span of 4 bases. This CDR3 is built from 12 residues. Germline V gene lookup returns CDR1 MNHEY and CDR2 SMNVEV (reference sequence). CDR3 DNA sequence: TGTGCCAGCAGTTCTTTCACCGGGGAGCTGTTTTTT. Amino acid sequence: CASSSFTGELFF.

The rearrangement uses TRBV29-1 and TRBJ1-1, with a tentative D call TRBD1 (5 bases). V lost 3 bases, J lost 3 bases, and 20 bases lay in between. The CDR3 contains 16 residues. Looked up from germline, CDR1 is SQVTM and CDR2 is ANQGSEA. The CDR3 reads CSVEGGDPLRYTEAFF. CDR3 sequence (DNA): TGCAGCGTTGAGGGGGGGGATCCCCTCCGGTACACTGAAGCTTTCTTT.

The V call is TRBV25-1, the J call TRBJ2-1; 7 bases agree with TRBD1. The length of the CDR3 is 14 residues. With V trimmed by 4 bases and J by 8 bases, 8 bases remained unmatched. Germline V gene lookup returns CDR1 MGHDK and CDR2 SYGVNS. This CDR3 reads CASSVGGVGDEQFF. The CDR3 region has the DNA TGTGCCAGCAGTGTAGGGGGCGTGGGGGATGAGCAGTTCTTC.

This clone was seen just once. V is TRBV5-6 and J is TRBJ2-2; tentatively, D is TRBD2 (7 bases). Germline V gene lookup returns CDR1 SGHDT and CDR2 YYEEEE. This CDR3 region has 16 residues. Between the trimmed V and J ends, which lost 3 bases and 2 bases, there was a span of 14 bases. The CDR3 sequence is CASSSSGGYNTGELFF. CDR3 DNA: TGTGCCAGCAGCTCCTCGGGGGGCTATAACACCGGGGAGCTGTTTTTT.

V and J are TRBV7-8 and TRBJ1-2; 7 nucleotides align to TRBD1. V shed 6 bases and J 3 bases; nucleotides not matched to a gene: 13. Germline-derived CDR1 and CDR2 are SGHVS and FQNEAQ. This CDR3 has 16 residues. The CDR3 reads CASSLSGDSGYYGYTF. Written as DNA, the CDR3 is TGTGCCAGCAGTCTTAGTGGGGACAGCGGATACTATGGCTACACCTTC.

The chain uses TRBV4-1 and TRBJ1-2; D not resolved. Trimming left V 1 base short and J 7 bases short, with 7 bases between. Per germline, CDR1 MGHRA and CDR2 YSYEKL. CDR3 length: 12 amino acids. Written as DNA, the CDR3 is TGCGCCAGCAGCCAAGTCGTCGGTGGCTACACCTTC. This sequence encodes CASSQVVGGYTF.

The chain has TRBV9 and TRBJ1-3, with TRBD1 identical over 8 bases. The CDR3 consists of 16 residues. The V gene's germline CDR1 is SGDLS and CDR2 YYNGEE. J lost 4 bases, V lost 4 bases, and 10 bases had no gene match. The CDR3 protein is CASSLPGGRSGNTIYF. The CDR3, as DNA: TGTGCCAGCAGCCTACCAGGGGGCAGATCGGGAAACACCATATATTTT. Variable domain in full (rest from reference TRBV9 and TRBJ1-3): DSGVTQTPKHLITATGQRVTLRCSPRSGDLSVYWYQQSLDQGLQFLIQYYNGEERAKGNILERFSAQQFPDLHSELNLSSLELGDSALYFCASSLPGGRSGNTIYFGEGSWLTVV.

The chain combines TRBV5-4 with TRBJ2-7, with 10 positions matching TRBD1. V was pared by 4 bases and J by 5 bases, with 12 bases of the junction left unmatched. The CDR3 is 16 residues long. Germline-derived CDR1 and CDR2 are SGHNT and YYREEE (reference sequence). The CDR3 region is CASSVAPGQGVNEQYF. The CDR3 bases are TGTGCCAGCAGCGTAGCGCCCGGACAGGGGGTCAACGAGCAGTACTTC.

This clone came up a few times. The genes are TRBV27 and TRBJ1-4; D not resolved. Germline CDR1 MNHEY, CDR2 SMNVEV (reference sequence). Trimming removed 6 bases at V and 7 bases at J, with 9 bases between. The CDR3 extends over 12 amino acids. CDR3 sequence reads: CASSTRGEKLFF. CDR3 in DNA: TGTGCCAGCAGCACCCGGGGTGAAAAACTGTTTTTT.

The J gene is TRBJ1-5, the V gene TRBV19; D unresolved. This CDR3 region has 13 residues. Germline assignment: CDR1 LNHDA and CDR2 SQIVND (reference sequence). Trimming took off 2 bases at V and 6 bases at J, with 8 bases between the two ends. CDR3 region: CASSILEGQPQHF. The DNA for the CDR3 is TGTGCCAGTAGTATACTTGAGGGTCAGCCCCAGCATTTT.

The genes are TRBV4-2 and TRBJ2-5; 7 bases line up with TRBD2. After removal of 1 base from V and 4 bases from J, the junction contained 3 bases not matched to a gene. The CDR3 spans 14 residues. Germline lookup yields CDR1 LGHNA and CDR2 YNFKEQ. As DNA, the CDR3 is TGTGCCAGCAGCCAAGGGGCTAGCGGAGAGACCCAGTACTTC. It encodes CASSQGASGETQYF.

The chain combines TRBV14 with TRBJ2-1; D might be TRBD1 (5 bases). CDR3 length: 13 amino acids. Trimming pared 8 bases from V and 7 bases from J, leaving 15 bases between. From germline, CDR1 is SGHDN and CDR2 FVKESK. The CDR3 DNA reads as TGTGCCAGCTTTCGTAGCAGGGAAAATGAGCAGTTCTTC. Translation gives CASFRSRENEQFF.

The rearrangement uses TRBV4-1 and TRBJ2-1; D is ambiguous. CDR1 MGHRA and CDR2 YSYEKL come from the germline V gene. V was shortened by 5 bases and J by 8 bases, with 10 bases between the two germline ends. The CDR3 is 12 residues long. The CDR3 region is CASSNLIDEQFF. The DNA of the CDR3 is TGCGCCAGCAGCAACTTGATTGATGAGCAGTTCTTC.

The chain couples TRBV5-1 to TRBJ1-3, with D perhaps matching TRBD1 (5 bases). This CDR3 has 15 residues. Trimming took 3 bases from V and 0 from J, leaving 10 bases between them. Looked up from germline, CDR1 is SGHRS and CDR2 is YFSETQ. The CDR3 spells CASSSRAPSGNTIYF. The CDR3 bases are TGCGCCAGCAGCTCCAGGGCCCCCTCTGGAAACACCATATATTTT.

The J gene is TRBJ2-1, the V gene TRBV2; TRBD1 might be the D (6 bases). Germline CDR1 reads SNHLY; CDR2 reads FYNNEI. The CDR3 runs 14 residues. V was cut by 8 bases and J by 0 bases, with 11 bases left in between. CDR3 in DNA: TGTGCCAGCGCCGGGACATCCTCCTACAATGAGCAGTTCTTC. Translating gives CASAGTSSYNEQFF. Drawing the rest from reference TRBV2 and TRBJ2-1, the complete variable domain is EPEVTQTPSHQVTQMGQEVILRCVPISNHLYFYWYRQILGQKVEFLVSFYNNEISEKSEIFDDQFSVERPDGSNFTLKIRSTKLEDSAMYFCASAGTSSYNEQFFGPGTRLTVL.

The chain employs TRBV28 and TRBJ1-5; 8 bases match TRBD1. The CDR3 sequence is 17 residues long. CDR1 and CDR2 from the germline V gene are MDHEN and SYDVKM. V trimming: 5 bases; J trimming: 5 bases; junction bases outside the gene matches: 14. The chain's CDR3 is CASSGRGRKYLYQPQHF. The DNA of the CDR3 is TGTGCCAGCAGTGGCAGGGGGCGGAAGTATCTTTATCAGCCCCAGCATTTT. Drawing the rest from reference TRBV28 and TRBJ1-5, the complete variable domain is DVKVTQSSRYLVKRTGEKVFLECVQDMDHENMFWYRQDPGLGLRLIYFSYDVKMKEKGDIPEGYSVSREKKERFSLILESASTNQTSMYLCASSGRGRKYLYQPQHFGDGTRLSIL.

The rearrangement uses TRBV6-5 and TRBJ1-2; 7 bases are a match to TRBD1. Unmatched junction bases numbered 10, after V lost 8 bases and J lost 7 bases. Germline-derived CDR1 and CDR2 are MNHEY and SVGAGI. The CDR3 contains 13 residues. CDR3 sequence: CASRNTGVVGYTF. For the CDR3, the DNA is TGTGCCAGCCGGAATACAGGGGTCGTTGGCTACACCTTC.

The chain recombines TRBV5-1 with TRBJ2-5; D might be TRBD1 (7 bases). Trimming removed 4 bases at V and 4 bases at J, with 17 bases between. CDR3 size: 15 residues. Looked up from germline, CDR1 is SGHRS and CDR2 is YFSETQ. The CDR3 bases are TGCGCCAGCAGCCCCGGGGGCAGGGGGGCAGAGACCCAGTACTTC. Protein sequence: CASSPGGRGAETQYF.

The CDR3 sequence: CASSLASRDTF. The CDR3 DNA reads TGTGCCAGCAGCTTAGCGTCGCGGGACACCTTC. This sequence joins TRBV7-9 and TRBJ1-2; D gene ambiguous. Germline CDR1 and CDR2: SEHNR and FQNEAQ (reference sequence). With 0 bases removed from V and 12 bases from J, the gap between germline ends came to 8 bases. CDR3 length: 11 amino acids.

J is TRBJ2-7 and V is TRBV19; 9 nucleotides match TRBD1. J was trimmed by 1 base and V by 5 bases; bases with no gene match: 6. The germline V gene has CDR1 LNHDA and CDR2 SQIVND (reference sequence). The CDR3 length is 15 residues. The CDR3: CASSRDRGRSYEQYF. The CDR3 DNA sequence: TGTGCCAGTAGTCGCGACAGGGGGAGGTCCTACGAGCAGTACTTC.

The chain has TRBV27 and TRBJ2-7; D perhaps matches TRBD1 (5 bases). The V end lost 4 bases, the J end lost 1 base, and 11 bases lay between the germline ends. CDR1 and CDR2 (germline): MNHEY, SMNVEV (reference sequence). CDR3 length equals 14 residues. The CDR3 region is CASSSSRTSYEQYF. CDR3 in DNA: TGTGCCAGCAGTTCCTCGAGGACATCCTACGAGCAGTACTTC.

This clone was counted a single time. This rearrangement joins TRBV18 to TRBJ2-2; no clear D gene. In germline, CDR1 is KGHSH, CDR2 LQKENI. V shed 3 bases and J shed 2 bases, with 4 bases lying between them. The CDR3 runs to 13 residues. CDR3: CASSPGNTGELFF. For the CDR3, the DNA is TGTGCCAGCTCACCCGGTAACACCGGGGAGCTGTTTTTT.

The chain carries TRBV12-2 and TRBJ1-2. TRBV12-2 is recorded as a pseudogene. The CDR3 is 17 residues long. Here the CDR3 reads CASRLYQRAGRPYGYTF. The CDR3 DNA follows: TGTGCAAGTCGCTTATACCAGCGGGCAGGGAGGCCCTATGGCTACACCTTC.

V and J are TRBV7-9 and TRBJ2-5; D not certain. Germline CDR1 SEHNR, CDR2 FQNEAQ (reference sequence). The CDR3 spans 13 residues. V gave up 5 bases and J gave up 1 base, with 8 bases separating them. DNA of the CDR3: TGTGCCAGCAGCCCAATTAGCCAAGAGACCCAGTACTTC. Amino acids: CASSPISQETQYF. The full variable domain, rest sourced from reference TRBV7-9 and TRBJ2-5, is DTGVSQNPRHKITKRGQNVTFRCDPISEHNRLYWYRQTLGQGPEFLTYFQNEAQLEKSRLLSDRFSAERPKGSFSTLEIQRTEQGDSAMYLCASSPISQETQYFGPGTRLLVL.

V gene TRBV7-2 combines with J gene TRBJ1-4; D not resolved. CDR3 length: 13 amino acids. V lost 1 base and J lost 15, with 15 bases in between. CDR1 and CDR2 (germline): SGHTA, FQGNSA. The CDR3 DNA sequence: TGTGCCAGCAGCTTAGGGGTGCTGACTAGTATGTTTTTT. Translating it yields CASSLGVLTSMFF.

The chain combines TRBV29-1 with TRBJ2-1; 7 bases map to TRBD2. The CDR3 extends over 17 amino acids. Germline V gene lookup returns CDR1 SQVTM and CDR2 ANQGSEA. Trimming removed 2 bases from V and 1 base from J; junction bases left unmatched: 11. CDR3 loop: CSVEPREGRGSYNEQFF. CDR3 bases: TGCAGCGTTGAACCGAGGGAGGGGCGGGGGTCCTACAATGAGCAGTTCTTC.

The rearrangement links TRBV5-1 to TRBJ1-1; 7 bases align to TRBD1. This CDR3 is built from 14 residues. Germline-derived CDR1 and CDR2 are SGHRS and YFSETQ. J lost 5 bases, V lost 0 bases, and 4 bases had no gene match. The CDR3 nucleotides read TGCGCCAGCAGCTTGGAGACAGGGATAACTGAAGCTTTCTTT. The encoded protein is CASSLETGITEAFF.